This T cell receptor (beta chain) appears in the sequencing data of a study of blood T cells in healthy people across ages. The study's findings and limits: TCR beta diversity, measured per million T cells, fell in a roughly linear way with age.

A note on this clonotype: The target antigen is unknown.

It was with a sample-barcoded 5' primer and a J-beta primer mix that a second PCR of roughly 6 to 11 cycles was run. TCRdb re-called the 5' RACE reads with MiXCR, one entry per CDR3 protein. The sample contains around 1,600,000 distinct CDR3 sequences, roughly 43% of which appear only once. The V gene lost 2 bases and the J gene lost 7 bases, with 5 bases spanning the gap. Germline lookup yields CDR1 SQVTM and CDR2 ANQGSEA. The CDR3 contains 10 residues. The sample consisted of blood. This clonotype was sampled from a woman younger than 35 in good health. V usage is TRBV29-1 and J usage is TRBJ1-1, with D hard to call. CDR3 protein: CSVEQFEAFF. In DNA form, the CDR3 reads TGCAGCGTTGAACAGTTTGAAGCTTTCTTT.